The clone carrying this TCR beta chain has just a few counts. Its antigen is still unknown. The data belong to a study of tumor-infiltrating lymphocytes in localized non-small cell lung cancer. Study at large: Some samples were collected after neoadjuvant chemotherapy; smokers, never-smokers and several histologies were included. Tumor tissue and non-adjacent uninvolved lung came from each patient. Overall study results and limits: Available tissue quantity limited TCR sequencing to a patient subset.

CDR3 length: 13 residues. Deletions cut 11 bases from V and 2 bases from J, with 15 bases between. Germline V lookup: CDR1 ENHRY, CDR2 SYGVKD. Profiling relied on immunoSEQ multiplex PCR, and the TCRdb table lists in-frame clones only, not all of them. The sample lists about 10,000 clones; 60% to 80% were seen once. Sequenced material: lung tumor tissue. V usage is TRBV10-3 and J usage is TRBJ1-1; tentative D call: TRBD1 (5 bases). The source is a human donor with non-small cell lung cancer. The CDR3 sequence is CAPRGRANTEAFF. The CDR3 DNA is TGTGCCCCCCGGGGCAGGGCCAACACTGAAGCTTTCTTT.